This TCR beta chain was recorded in a study of shared clonotypes between healthy human individuals. The study, taken as a whole, reports: Only blood was sampled, and tissue TCR repertoires likely differ from blood ones. A handful of donors shared roughly 5% of their naive CD4 clonotypes.

CDR3 size: 15 residues. From germline, CDR1 is SQVTM and CDR2 ANQGSEA. Trimming at V came to 4 bases and at J to 5 bases, leaving 13 bases not matched to a gene. Naive CD8 cells comprised CD45RO-negative, CCR7-positively selected cells, excluding terminally differentiated effector memory CD45RA+ cells. Concerning this clone: Antigen: not known.

Profiled with immunoSEQ multiplex PCR; TCRdb holds only in-frame clones, not every one. The sample consists of 2 million or so clones, roughly 95% of them appearing once. The TCR was taken from a man younger than 35 in good health. Sequenced sample: naive CD8+ T cells sorted from blood. This rearrangement joins TRBV29-1 to TRBJ1-2; 7 bases agree with TRBD1. CDR3 loop: CSVAGTAPLIYGYTF. Here the CDR3 DNA reads TGCAGCGTTGCGGGGACAGCTCCGCTGATATATGGCTACACCTTC. The whole variable domain, filled in from reference TRBV29-1 and TRBJ1-2, reads SAVISQKPSRDICQRGTSLTIQCQVDSQVTMMFWYRQQPGQSLTLIATANQGSEATYESGFVIDKFPISRPNLTFSTLTVSNMSPEDSSIYLCSVAGTAPLIYGYTFGSGTRLTVV.